This passage covers 5 T cell receptor beta chains from one sample sequenced in a study of cytomegalovirus exposure and HLA in healthy donors. Primers: 60 Vbeta forward and 13 Jbeta reverse. Produced via immunoSEQ multiplex PCR; TCRdb's table is partial and in-frame only. The data hold roughly 92,000 clones, with 65% to 90% observed a single time. Material: PBMCs. The receptors come from a woman in her 70s in good health and CMV-seropositive.

This sequence joins TRBV10-1 and TRBJ2-1; 11 bases line up with TRBD2. Germline loops: CDR1 WNHNN, CDR2 SYGVQD (reference sequence). The CDR3 is 15 residues long. The junction had 3 bases not matched to a gene; V was cut back by 5 bases and J by 3 bases. CDR3 amino acids: CASSRGLAVYNEQFF. The CDR3 DNA is TGCGCCAGCAGTCGGGGACTAGCGGTCTACAATGAGCAGTTCTTC.

The chain joins TRBV15 to TRBJ1-1, with D unresolved. Germline CDR1 reads LNHNV; CDR2 reads YYDKDF (reference sequence). V was pared by 2 bases and J by 10 bases, with 14 bases between. The CDR3 length is 13 residues. The chain's CDR3 is CATSRSRAGPAFF. CDR3 nucleotide sequence: TGTGCCACCAGCAGATCGAGGGCCGGGCCAGCTTTCTTT.

The chain uses TRBV11-3 and TRBJ1-3; TRBD1 agrees at 9 bases. The germline CDR1 and CDR2 sequences are SGHNT and YENEEA. The CDR3 has 16 amino acids. Trimming at V came to 4 bases and at J to 3 bases, leaving 7 bases not matched to a gene. CDR3: CASSSRQGVGGNTIYF. The CDR3 bases are TGTGCCAGCAGCTCACGACAGGGGGTTGGTGGAAACACCATATATTTT.

This clone was seen a few times. The rearrangement joins TRBV27 to TRBJ2-2; 8 bases align to TRBD2. The V segment lost 5 bases and the J segment 4 bases; nucleotides outside the gene matches: 12. The CDR3 extends over 17 amino acids. Per germline, CDR1 MNHEY and CDR2 SMNVEV (reference sequence). DNA for the CDR3: TGTGCCAGCAGTCCAGACGGGAATCGGGAGGGCACCGGGGAGCTGTTTTTT. Translation: CASSPDGNREGTGELFF.

This clone has just a few counts. The chain employs TRBV6-1 and TRBJ2-7; 8 bases align to TRBD1. V lost 6 bases to trimming and J lost 1 base; unmatched junction nucleotides: 8. The germline gives CDR1 MNHNS, CDR2 SASEGT. There are 15 residues in the CDR3. CDR3 region: CASRIGQGKSYEQYF. In DNA form, the CDR3 reads TGTGCCAGCAGAATAGGACAGGGAAAATCCTACGAGCAGTACTTC.